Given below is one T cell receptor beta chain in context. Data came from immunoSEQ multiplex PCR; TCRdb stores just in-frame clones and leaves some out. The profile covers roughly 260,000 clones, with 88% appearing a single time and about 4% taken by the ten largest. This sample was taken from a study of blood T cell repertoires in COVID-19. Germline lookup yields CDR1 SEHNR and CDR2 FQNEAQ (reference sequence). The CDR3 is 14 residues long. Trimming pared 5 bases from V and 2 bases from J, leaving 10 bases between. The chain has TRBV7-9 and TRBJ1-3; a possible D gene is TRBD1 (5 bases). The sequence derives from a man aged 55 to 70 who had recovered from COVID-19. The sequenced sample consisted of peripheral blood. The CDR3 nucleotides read TGTGCCAGCAGCCCCGACAGTGCTGGAAACACCATATATTTT. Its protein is CASSPDSAGNTIYF.